This paragraph reports one T cell receptor (beta chain). The antigen it binds to is not known. No much larger clonotype is one base removed from it; base qualities were not supplied. The sample comes from a study of blood T cell repertoires in COVID-19 (dated by TCRdb to the early 2020s). Study-wide context: Collaborator samples came from the United States, Italy and Spain and covered acute and convalescent phases of COVID-19. The material from the prospective study consisted of cDNA or gDNA derived from T cells, B-cell-depleted T cells, or PBMCs. Subjects who had been exposed to COVID-19, were actively infected with it, or had recovered from it provided the deeply sampled blood TCRbeta repertoires that made up the dataset. A freely available public database, intended as a resource for researchers studying the immune response to SARS-CoV-2, is where the repertoires were released. The samples were drawn from the first 160 participants of the ongoing ImmuneRACE study and from some 1,300 subjects provided by 6 global collaborators. The sample metadata nearly always contained a de-identified subject ID, COVID-19 status, age in years and sex. Where available, HLA class I and class II types were obtained from metadata supplied by the sample provider rather than from assay-based typing.

The collaborating institutions used their own protocols to collect whole blood in K2EDTA tubes. For TCRbeta analysis, collaborator samples were shipped as frozen whole blood, as isolated PBMCs, or as DNA extracted from either sample type. V loses 8 bases of germline sequence and J loses 8 bases, and the interval between the two ends is 22 bases. Reading from cysteine to phenylalanine, the CDR3 counts 15 amino acids. The read is trimmed to its CDR3 DNA, 45 bases read in frame from base 1. TCRbeta CDR3 regions were amplified from genomic DNA using the immunoSEQ Assay, a bias-controlled multiplex PCR. The study's processing was this. The number of nucleated cells in each sample was estimated from the amplification of reference gene primers within the assay. Sequence reads were collapsed and filtered to measure the absolute abundance of every unique TCRbeta CDR3 rearrangement. For each sample, productive Simpson clonality was calculated as the square root of Simpson's diversity index over productive rearrangements. TCRdb obtained this table from immuneACCESS and retained in-frame rearrangements with V and J assigned. These tables miss some clones; where compared with another copy, unresolved V genes account for less than half of the shortfall, and the remainder is unexplained. V and J calls and clone size are those listed in that table; D and trimming were worked out from the DNA. Here the sample has about 120,000 clones; around 81% occur a single time. The ten most abundant clones make up 3.5% to 4% of the sample.

What the authors observed across the whole study: The quantity of clinical and demographic metadata differed by source and by participant and was supplied without curation.

The chain is made from TRBV23-1 and TRBJ2-1, with a tentative D gene TRBD2 over 6 matching bases. TRBV23-1 is noted as an ORF with a role that remains uncertain. The sample consisted of peripheral blood. The sequence came from a woman between 45 and 65 years old with acute or convalescent COVID-19. The CDR3 amino acid sequence is: CASPPKLATGHEQFF. The bases read TGCGCCAGCCCCCCGAAACTAGCCACTGGGCATGAGCAGTTCTTC.